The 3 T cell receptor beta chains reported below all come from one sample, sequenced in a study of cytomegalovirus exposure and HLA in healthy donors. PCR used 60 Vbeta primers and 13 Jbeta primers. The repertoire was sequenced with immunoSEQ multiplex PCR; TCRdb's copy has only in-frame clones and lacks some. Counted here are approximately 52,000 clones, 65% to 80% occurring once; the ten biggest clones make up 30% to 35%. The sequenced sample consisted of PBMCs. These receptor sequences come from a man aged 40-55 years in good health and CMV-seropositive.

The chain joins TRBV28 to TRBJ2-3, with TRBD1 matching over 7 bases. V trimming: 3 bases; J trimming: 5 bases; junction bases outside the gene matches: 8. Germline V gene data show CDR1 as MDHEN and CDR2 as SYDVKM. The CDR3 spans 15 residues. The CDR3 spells CASSLLAGGEDTQYF. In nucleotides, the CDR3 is TGTGCCAGCAGTTTGTTGGCAGGGGGAGAAGATACGCAGTATTTT.

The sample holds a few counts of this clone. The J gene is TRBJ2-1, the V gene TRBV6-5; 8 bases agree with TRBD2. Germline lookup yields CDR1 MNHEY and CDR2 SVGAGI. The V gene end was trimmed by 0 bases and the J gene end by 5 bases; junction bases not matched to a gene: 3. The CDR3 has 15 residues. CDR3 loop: CASSYSSGTNNEQFF. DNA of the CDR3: TGTGCCAGCAGTTACTCTAGCGGGACCAACAATGAGCAGTTCTTC.

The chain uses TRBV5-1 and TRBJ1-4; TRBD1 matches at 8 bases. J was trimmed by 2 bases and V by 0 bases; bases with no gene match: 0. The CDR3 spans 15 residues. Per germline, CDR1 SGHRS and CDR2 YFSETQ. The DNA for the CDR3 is TGCGCCAGCAGCTTGGGGACAGGGACTAATGAAAAACTGTTTTTT. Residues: CASSLGTGTNEKLFF.